This T cell receptor (beta chain) was observed in a study of radiation and T cells in renal cell carcinoma. Germline V CDR1 and CDR2: LGHNA, YSLEER. V was clipped by 4 bases and J by 2 bases; unmatched bases: 2. The CDR3 runs to 14 residues. Regarding this clone: The antigen is unknown.

Sample time point: baseline pretreatment blood. The treatment was: 15 Gy SBRT to primary tumor, nephrectomy 4 weeks later. Blood was sampled at baseline, 2 weeks and 4 weeks after SBRT. This renal cell carcinoma was of the clear cell type. Some clones are missing from TCRdb's copy, which holds only in-frame ones; the method was immunoSEQ multiplex PCR. The sample has approximately 150,000 clones, approximately 87% seen once; the top ten hold around 25%. Points from the study as a whole: In blood, top tumor clones expanded by 2 weeks, shrinking by 4.

The receptor was isolated from a woman aged 45-65 years with renal cell carcinoma. The chain recombines TRBV4-3 with TRBJ1-5, with 7 bases matching TRBD1. The sample in question was blood, obtained from a patient whose treatment included radiotherapy and nephrectomy. The CDR3 loop reads CASSPTGGNQPQHF. DNA of the CDR3: TGCGCCAGCAGCCCCACAGGGGGCAATCAGCCCCAGCATTTT.